This T cell receptor (beta chain) was obtained from a study of cytomegalovirus exposure and HLA in healthy donors. In the PCR, 60 Vbeta and 13 Jbeta primers were used. Profiling relied on immunoSEQ multiplex PCR, and the TCRdb table lists in-frame clones only, not all of them. The sample carries approximately 140,000 clones, 70% to 85% recorded once. With regard to this clone: What it recognizes is unknown.

Study findings and constraints: TCR beta sequences reportedly predicted the HLA-A and HLA-B alleles of most subjects accurately.

CDR1 LGHNA and CDR2 YSLEER come from the germline V gene. V lost 0 bases and J lost 3, with 17 bases in between. CDR3 length: 17 residues. This clonotype originated in a boy younger than 18 in good health and CMV-seronegative. The sequenced sample was PBMCs. The chain uses TRBV4-3 and TRBJ1-2, with D uncertain. The CDR3 sequence: CASSQEIMEIGDYGYTF. The CDR3 DNA reads TGCGCCAGCAGCCAAGAAATCATGGAGATAGGAGACTATGGCTACACCTTC.